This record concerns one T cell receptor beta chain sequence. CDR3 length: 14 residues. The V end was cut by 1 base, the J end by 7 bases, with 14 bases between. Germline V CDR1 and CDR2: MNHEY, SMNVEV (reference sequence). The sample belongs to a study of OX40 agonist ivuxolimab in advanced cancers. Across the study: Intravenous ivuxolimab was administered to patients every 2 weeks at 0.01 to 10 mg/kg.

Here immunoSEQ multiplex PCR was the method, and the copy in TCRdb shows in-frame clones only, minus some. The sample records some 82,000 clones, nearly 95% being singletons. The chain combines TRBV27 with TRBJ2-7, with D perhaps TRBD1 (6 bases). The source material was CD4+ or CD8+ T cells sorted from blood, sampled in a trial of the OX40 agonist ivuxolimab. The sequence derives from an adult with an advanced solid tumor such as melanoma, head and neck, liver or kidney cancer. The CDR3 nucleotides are TGTGCCAGCAGTTTATGGGCAGGGGACGTAGAGCAGTACTTC. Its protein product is CASSLWAGDVEQYF.